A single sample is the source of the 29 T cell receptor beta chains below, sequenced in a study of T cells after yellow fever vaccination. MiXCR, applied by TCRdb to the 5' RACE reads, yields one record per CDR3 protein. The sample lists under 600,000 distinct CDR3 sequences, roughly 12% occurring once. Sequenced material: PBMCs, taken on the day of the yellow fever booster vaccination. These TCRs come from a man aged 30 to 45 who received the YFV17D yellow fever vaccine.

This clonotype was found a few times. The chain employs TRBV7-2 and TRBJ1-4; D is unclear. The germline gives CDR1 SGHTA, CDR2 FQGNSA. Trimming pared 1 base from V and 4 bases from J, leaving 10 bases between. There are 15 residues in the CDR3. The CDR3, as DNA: TGTGCCAGCAGCTTAGAGGGCGCCGTTAATGAAAAACTGTTTTTT. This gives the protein CASSLEGAVNEKLFF.

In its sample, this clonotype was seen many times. CDR3 in DNA: TGCAGTGCTAGAGATGTTTCGGGGCTAGCGGGAACCTACTACGAGCAGTACTTC. This gives the protein CSARDVSGLAGTYYEQYF. The chain couples TRBV20-1 to TRBJ2-7, with 9 bases matching TRBD2. The CDR3 sequence is 18 residues long. Germline V gene sequence: CDR1 DFQATT, CDR2 SNEGSKA (reference sequence). Trimming at V came to 0 bases and at J to 3 bases, leaving 15 bases not matched to a gene.

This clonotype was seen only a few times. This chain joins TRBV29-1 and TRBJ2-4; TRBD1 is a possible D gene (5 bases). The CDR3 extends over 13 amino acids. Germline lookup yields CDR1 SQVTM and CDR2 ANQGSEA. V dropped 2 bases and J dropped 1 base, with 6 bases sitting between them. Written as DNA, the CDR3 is TGCAGCGTTGAACCAGGGGCCAAAAACATTCAGTACTTC. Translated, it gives CSVEPGAKNIQYF.

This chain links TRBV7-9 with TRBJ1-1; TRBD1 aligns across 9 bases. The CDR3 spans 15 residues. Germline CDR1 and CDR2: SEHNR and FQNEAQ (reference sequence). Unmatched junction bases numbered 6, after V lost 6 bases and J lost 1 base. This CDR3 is CASRGQGTSNTEAFF. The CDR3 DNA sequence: TGTGCCAGCAGAGGACAGGGGACCTCGAACACTGAAGCTTTCTTT.

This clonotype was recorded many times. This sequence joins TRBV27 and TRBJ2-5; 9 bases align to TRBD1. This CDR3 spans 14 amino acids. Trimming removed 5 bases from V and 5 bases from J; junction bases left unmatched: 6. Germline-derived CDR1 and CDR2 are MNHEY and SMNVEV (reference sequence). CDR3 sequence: CASSLDRGWETQYF. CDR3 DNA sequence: TGTGCCAGCAGTCTCGACAGGGGGTGGGAGACCCAGTACTTC.

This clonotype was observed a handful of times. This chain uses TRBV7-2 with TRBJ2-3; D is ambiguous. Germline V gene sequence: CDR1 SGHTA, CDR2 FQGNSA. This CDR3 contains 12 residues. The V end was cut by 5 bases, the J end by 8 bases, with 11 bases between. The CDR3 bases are TGTGCCAGCAGCATGACTGTGGCTACGCAGTATTTT. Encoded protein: CASSMTVATQYF.

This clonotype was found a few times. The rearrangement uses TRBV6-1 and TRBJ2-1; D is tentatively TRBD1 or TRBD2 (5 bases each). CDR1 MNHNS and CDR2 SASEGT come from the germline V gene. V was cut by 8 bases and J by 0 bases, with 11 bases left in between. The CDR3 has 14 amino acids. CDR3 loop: CASWRGDSYNEQFF. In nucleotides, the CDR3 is TGTGCCAGCTGGAGAGGGGACTCCTACAATGAGCAGTTCTTC.

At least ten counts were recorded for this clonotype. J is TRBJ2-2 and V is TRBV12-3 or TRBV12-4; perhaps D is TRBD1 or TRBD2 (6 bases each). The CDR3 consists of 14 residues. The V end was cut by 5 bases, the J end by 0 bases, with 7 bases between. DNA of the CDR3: TGTGCCAGCAGTGGGGGGCCGAACACCGGGGAGCTGTTTTTT. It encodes CASSGGPNTGELFF.

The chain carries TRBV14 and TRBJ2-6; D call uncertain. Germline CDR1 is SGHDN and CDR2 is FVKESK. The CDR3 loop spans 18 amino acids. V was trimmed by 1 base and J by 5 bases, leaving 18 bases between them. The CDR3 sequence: CASSQGSDTLGRANVLTF. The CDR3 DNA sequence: TGTGCCAGCAGCCAAGGTTCCGATACTCTGGGAAGGGCCAACGTCCTGACTTTC.

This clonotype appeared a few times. CDR3 bases: TGTGCCAGCGACTTCGGAGGAAGGGTATACGAGCAGTACTTC. Its protein is CASDFGGRVYEQYF. The V call is TRBV6-1, the J call TRBJ2-7; TRBD2 is a possible D gene (5 bases). The germline V gene has CDR1 MNHNS and CDR2 SASEGT. V lost 8 bases and J lost 4, with 18 bases in between. The CDR3 loop spans 14 amino acids.

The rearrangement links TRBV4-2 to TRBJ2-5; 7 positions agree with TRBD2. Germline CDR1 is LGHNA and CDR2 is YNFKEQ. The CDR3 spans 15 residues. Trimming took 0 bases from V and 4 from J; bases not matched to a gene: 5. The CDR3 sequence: CASSQERGGRETQYF. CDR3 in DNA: TGTGCCAGCAGCCAAGAAAGGGGCGGGAGAGAGACCCAGTACTTC.

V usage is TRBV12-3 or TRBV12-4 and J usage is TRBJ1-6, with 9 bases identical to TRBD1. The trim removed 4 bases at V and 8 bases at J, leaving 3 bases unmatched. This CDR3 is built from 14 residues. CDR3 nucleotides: TGTGCCAGCAGTTCCCGGGACAGGGATTCACCCCTCCACTTT. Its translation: CASSSRDRDSPLHF.

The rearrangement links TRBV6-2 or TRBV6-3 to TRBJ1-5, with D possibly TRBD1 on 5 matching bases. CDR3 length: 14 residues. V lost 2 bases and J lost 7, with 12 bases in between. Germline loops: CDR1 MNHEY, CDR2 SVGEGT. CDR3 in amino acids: CASSYVGGPQPQHF. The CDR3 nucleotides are TGTGCCAGCAGTTACGTCGGGGGTCCGCAGCCCCAGCATTTT.

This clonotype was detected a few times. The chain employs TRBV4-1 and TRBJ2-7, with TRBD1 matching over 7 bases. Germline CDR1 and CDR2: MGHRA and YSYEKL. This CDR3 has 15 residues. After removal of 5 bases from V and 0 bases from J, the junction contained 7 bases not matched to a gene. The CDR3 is CASSVRDSNSYEQYF. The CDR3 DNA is TGCGCCAGCAGCGTCCGGGACAGTAACTCCTACGAGCAGTACTTC.

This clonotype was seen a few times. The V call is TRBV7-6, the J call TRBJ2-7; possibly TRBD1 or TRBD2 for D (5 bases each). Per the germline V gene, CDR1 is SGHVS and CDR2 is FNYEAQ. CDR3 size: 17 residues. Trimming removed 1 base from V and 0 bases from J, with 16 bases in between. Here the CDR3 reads CASSLGPPQAGSYEQYF. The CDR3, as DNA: TGTGCCAGCAGCTTAGGACCCCCACAGGCGGGCTCCTACGAGCAGTACTTC.

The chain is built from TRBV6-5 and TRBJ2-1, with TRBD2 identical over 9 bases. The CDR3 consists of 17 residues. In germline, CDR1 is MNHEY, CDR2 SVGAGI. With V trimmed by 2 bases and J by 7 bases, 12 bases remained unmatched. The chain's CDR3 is CASSYEVPGLATNEQFF. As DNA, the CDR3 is TGTGCCAGCAGTTACGAAGTCCCGGGACTAGCTACGAATGAGCAGTTCTTC.

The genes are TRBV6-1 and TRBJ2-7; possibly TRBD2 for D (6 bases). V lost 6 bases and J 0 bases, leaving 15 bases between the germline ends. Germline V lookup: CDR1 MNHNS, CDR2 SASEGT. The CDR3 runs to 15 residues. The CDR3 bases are TGTGCCAGCAGATTTAGACAGACTAGCTCCTACGAGCAGTACTTC. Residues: CASRFRQTSSYEQYF.

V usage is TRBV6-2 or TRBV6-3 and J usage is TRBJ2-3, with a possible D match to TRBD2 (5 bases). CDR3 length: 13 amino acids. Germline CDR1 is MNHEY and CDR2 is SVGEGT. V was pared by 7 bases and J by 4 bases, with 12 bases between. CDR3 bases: TGTGCCAGCACCCCGGGGATCCCAGATACGCAGTATTTT. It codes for CASTPGIPDTQYF.

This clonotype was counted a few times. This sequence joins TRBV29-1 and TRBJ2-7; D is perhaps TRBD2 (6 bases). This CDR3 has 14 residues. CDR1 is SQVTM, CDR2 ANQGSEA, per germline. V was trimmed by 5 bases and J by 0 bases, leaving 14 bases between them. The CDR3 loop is CSVFGSGRSYEQYF. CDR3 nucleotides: TGCAGCGTTTTTGGGAGCGGGCGCTCCTACGAGCAGTACTTC.

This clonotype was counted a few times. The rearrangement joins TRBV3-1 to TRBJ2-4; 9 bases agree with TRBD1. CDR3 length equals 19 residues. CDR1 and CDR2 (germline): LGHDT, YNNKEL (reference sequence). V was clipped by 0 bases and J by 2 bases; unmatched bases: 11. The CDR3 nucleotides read TGTGCCAGCAGCCAAGACTTTCCCGGGACAGGGACTACCAAAAACATTCAGTACTTC. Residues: CASSQDFPGTGTTKNIQYF.

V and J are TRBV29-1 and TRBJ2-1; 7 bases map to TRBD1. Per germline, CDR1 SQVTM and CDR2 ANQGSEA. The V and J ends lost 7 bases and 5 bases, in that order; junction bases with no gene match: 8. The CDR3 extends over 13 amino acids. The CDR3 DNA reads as TGCAGCGCGGACGACAGGGTCCACAATGAGCAGTTCTTC. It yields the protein CSADDRVHNEQFF.

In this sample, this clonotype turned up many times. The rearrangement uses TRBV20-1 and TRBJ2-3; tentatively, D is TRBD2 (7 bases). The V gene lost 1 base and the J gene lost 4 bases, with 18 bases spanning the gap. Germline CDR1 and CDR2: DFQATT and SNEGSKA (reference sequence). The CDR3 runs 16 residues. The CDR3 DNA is TGCAGTGCTAGAGGGGGGGGGCAAGGTCGCTCAGATACGCAGTATTTT. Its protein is CSARGGGQGRSDTQYF.

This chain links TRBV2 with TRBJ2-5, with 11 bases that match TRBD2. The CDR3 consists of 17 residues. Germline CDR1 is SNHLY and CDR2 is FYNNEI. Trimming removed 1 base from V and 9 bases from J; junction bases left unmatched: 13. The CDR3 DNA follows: TGTGCCAGCAGTGAAGAGGCGGCTAGCGGGAGGCGGGTGGCCCAGTACTTC. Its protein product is CASSEEAASGRRVAQYF.

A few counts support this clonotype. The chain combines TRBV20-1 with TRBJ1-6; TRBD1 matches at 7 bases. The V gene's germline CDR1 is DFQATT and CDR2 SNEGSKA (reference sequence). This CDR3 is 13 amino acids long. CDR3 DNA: TGCAGCACGACAGGGAACTATAATTCACCCCTCCACTTT. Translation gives CSTTGNYNSPLHF.

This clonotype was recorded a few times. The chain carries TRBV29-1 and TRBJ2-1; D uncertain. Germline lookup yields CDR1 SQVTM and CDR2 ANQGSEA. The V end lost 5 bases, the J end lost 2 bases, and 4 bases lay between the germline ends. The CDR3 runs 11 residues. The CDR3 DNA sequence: TGCAGCGTTCGCACCTACAATGAGCAGTTCTTC. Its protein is CSVRTYNEQFF.

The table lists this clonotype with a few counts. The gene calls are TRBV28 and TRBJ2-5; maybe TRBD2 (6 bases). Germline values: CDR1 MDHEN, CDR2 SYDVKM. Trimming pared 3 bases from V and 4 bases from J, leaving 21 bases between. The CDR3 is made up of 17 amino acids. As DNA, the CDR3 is TGTGCCAGCAGTTTGCTCCTCGATGGGCAGGGAGGAGAGACCCAGTACTTC. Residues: CASSLLLDGQGGETQYF.

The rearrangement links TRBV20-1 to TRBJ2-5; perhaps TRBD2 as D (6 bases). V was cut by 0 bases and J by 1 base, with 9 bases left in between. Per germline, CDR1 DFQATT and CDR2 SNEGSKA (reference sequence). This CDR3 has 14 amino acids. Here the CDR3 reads CSAREASAQETQYF. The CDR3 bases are TGCAGTGCTAGAGAGGCTAGCGCCCAAGAGACCCAGTACTTC.

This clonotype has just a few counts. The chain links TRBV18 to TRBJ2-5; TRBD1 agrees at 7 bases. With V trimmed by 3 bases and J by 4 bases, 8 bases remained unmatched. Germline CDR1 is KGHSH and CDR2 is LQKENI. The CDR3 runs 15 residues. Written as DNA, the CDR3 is TGTGCCAGCTCACCGAACCGGGACAGCAGAGAGACCCAGTACTTC. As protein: CASSPNRDSRETQYF.

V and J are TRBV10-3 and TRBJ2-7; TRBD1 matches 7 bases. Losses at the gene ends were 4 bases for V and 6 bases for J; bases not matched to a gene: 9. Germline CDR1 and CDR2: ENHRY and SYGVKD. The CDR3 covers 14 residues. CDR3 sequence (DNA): TGTGCCATCAGTGCCCCGTCAACAGGGGCCGAGCAGTACTTC. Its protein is CAISAPSTGAEQYF.